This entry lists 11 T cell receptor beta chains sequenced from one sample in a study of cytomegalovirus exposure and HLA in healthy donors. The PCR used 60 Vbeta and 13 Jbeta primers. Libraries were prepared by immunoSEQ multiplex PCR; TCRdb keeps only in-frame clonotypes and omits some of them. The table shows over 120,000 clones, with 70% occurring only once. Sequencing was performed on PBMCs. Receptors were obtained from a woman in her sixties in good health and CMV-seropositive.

The CDR3 loop is CASSATGPGTEAFF. CDR3 in DNA: TGTGCCAGTAGTGCGACAGGGCCAGGGACTGAAGCTTTCTTT. V and J are TRBV19 and TRBJ1-1, with 7 bases identical to TRBD1. J lost 5 bases, V lost 5 bases, and 8 bases had no gene match. Germline V gene data show CDR1 as LNHDA and CDR2 as SQIVND (reference sequence). CDR3 size: 14 residues.

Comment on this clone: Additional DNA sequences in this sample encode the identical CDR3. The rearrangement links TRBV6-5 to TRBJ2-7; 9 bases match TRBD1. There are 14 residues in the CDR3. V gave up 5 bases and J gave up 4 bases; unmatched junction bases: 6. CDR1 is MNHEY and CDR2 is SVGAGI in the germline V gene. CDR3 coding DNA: TGTGCCAGCAGTCCGGGACAGGGTCGATACGAGCAGTACTTC. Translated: CASSPGQGRYEQYF.

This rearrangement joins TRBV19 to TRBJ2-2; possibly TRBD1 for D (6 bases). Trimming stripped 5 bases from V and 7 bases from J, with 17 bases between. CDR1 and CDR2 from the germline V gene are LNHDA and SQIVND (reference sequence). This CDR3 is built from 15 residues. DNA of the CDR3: TGTGCCAGTAGTTTAGGACAGTTGAGGATCGGGGAGCTGTTTTTT. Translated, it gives CASSLGQLRIGELFF.

CDR3: CASSSQGGNNEQFF. The DNA for the CDR3 is TGCGCCAGCAGCTCCCAAGGGGGAAACAATGAGCAGTTCTTC. The chain joins TRBV5-1 to TRBJ2-1, with D possibly matching TRBD1 (6 bases). Trimming removed 3 bases from V and 5 bases from J, with 12 bases in between. The CDR3 spans 14 residues. Germline values: CDR1 SGHRS, CDR2 YFSETQ. Full variable domain (remainder filled in from reference TRBV5-1 and TRBJ2-1): KAGVTQTPRYLIKTRGQQVTLSCSPISGHRSVSWYQQTPGQGLQFLFEYFSETQRNKGNFPGRFSGRQFSNSRSEMNVSTLELGDSALYLCASSSQGGNNEQFFGPGTRLTVL.

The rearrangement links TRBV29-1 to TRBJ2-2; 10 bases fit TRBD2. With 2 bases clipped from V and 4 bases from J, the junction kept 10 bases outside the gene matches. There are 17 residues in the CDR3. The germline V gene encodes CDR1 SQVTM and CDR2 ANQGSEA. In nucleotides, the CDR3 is TGCAGCGTTGAAAGCCGTAAAGCGGGAGGGCGCACCGGGGAGCTGTTTTTT. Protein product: CSVESRKAGGRTGELFF.

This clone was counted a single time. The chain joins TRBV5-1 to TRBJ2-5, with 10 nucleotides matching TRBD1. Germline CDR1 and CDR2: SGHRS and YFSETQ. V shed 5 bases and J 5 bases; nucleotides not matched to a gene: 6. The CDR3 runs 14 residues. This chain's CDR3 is CASRQTGGRETQYF. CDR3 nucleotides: TGCGCCAGCAGACAGACAGGGGGCAGGGAGACCCAGTACTTC.

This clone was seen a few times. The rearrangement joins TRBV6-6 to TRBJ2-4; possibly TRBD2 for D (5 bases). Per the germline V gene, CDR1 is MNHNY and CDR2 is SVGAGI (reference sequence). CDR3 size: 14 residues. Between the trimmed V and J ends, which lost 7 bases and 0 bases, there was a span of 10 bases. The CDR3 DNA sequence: TGTGCCAGCAACAAGGACTCAGCCAAAAACATTCAGTACTTC. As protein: CASNKDSAKNIQYF.

CDR3 coding DNA: TGTGCCAGCAGCCCGACGGGACATAGCAATCAGCCCCAGCATTTT. It yields the protein CASSPTGHSNQPQHF. The chain is built from TRBV11-2 and TRBJ1-5; a weak D match, TRBD1 (6 bases). V lost 5 bases, J lost 0 bases, and 11 bases lay in between. The germline gives CDR1 SGHAT, CDR2 FQNNGV. The CDR3 totals 15 residues.

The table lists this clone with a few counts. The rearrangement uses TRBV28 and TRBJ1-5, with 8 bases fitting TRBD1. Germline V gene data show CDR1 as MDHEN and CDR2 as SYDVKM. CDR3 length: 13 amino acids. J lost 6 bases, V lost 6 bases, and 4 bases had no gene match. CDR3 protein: CASSYDRGQPQHF. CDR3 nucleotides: TGTGCCAGCAGCTACGACAGGGGTCAGCCCCAGCATTTT.

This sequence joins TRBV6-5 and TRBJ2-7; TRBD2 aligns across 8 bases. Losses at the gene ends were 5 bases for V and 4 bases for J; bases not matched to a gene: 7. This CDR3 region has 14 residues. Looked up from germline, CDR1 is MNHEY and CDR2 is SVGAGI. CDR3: CASSTTSEVYEQYF. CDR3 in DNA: TGTGCCAGCAGTACGACTAGCGAGGTATACGAGCAGTACTTC.

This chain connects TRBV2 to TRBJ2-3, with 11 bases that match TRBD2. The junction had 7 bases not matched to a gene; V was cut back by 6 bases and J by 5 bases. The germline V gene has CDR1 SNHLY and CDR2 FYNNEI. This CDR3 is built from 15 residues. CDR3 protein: CASSRLAGSRDTQYF. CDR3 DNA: TGTGCCAGCAGCCGACTAGCGGGATCGAGAGATACGCAGTATTTT. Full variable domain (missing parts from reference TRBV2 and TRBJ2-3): EPEVTQTPSHQVTQMGQEVILRCVPISNHLYFYWYRQILGQKVEFLVSFYNNEISEKSEIFDDQFSVERPDGSNFTLKIRSTKLEDSAMYFCASSRLAGSRDTQYFGPGTRLTVL.